Presented here are 13 T cell receptor beta chains from one specimen sequenced in a study of blood T cells in healthy people across ages. The use of a sample-barcoded 5' primer and a J-beta primer mix characterized a second PCR of about 6 to 12 cycles. TCRdb processed the 5' RACE reads anew with MiXCR; each CDR3 protein has one entry. Among around 1,800,000 distinct CDR3 sequences listed, about 39% were seen once. Sample: blood. Source of these receptors: a human donor in good health.

There are a few counts of this clonotype. The gene calls are TRBV30 and TRBJ2-1; D is undetermined. V shed 3 bases and J shed 4 bases, with 10 bases lying between them. Looked up from germline, CDR1 is GTSNPN and CDR2 is SVGIG (reference sequence). CDR3 length equals 13 residues. This chain's CDR3 is CAWSSESYNEQFF. DNA of the CDR3: TGTGCCTGGAGCTCAGAGTCTTACAATGAGCAGTTCTTC.

This sequence joins TRBV15 and TRBJ1-4; perhaps TRBD1 as D (5 bases). The ends were cut back, 0 bases at V and 8 bases at J, with 10 bases in the middle. Per the germline V gene, CDR1 is LNHNV and CDR2 is YYDKDF (reference sequence). The CDR3 is 14 amino acids. The CDR3 nucleotides are TGTGCCACCAGCAGAGACAGGGTGTACGAAAAACTGTTTTTT. As protein: CATSRDRVYEKLFF.

The chain recombines TRBV20-1 with TRBJ2-5; 7 nucleotides align to TRBD1. The ends lost 6 bases at V and 4 bases at J; junction bases unmatched: 5. CDR1 and CDR2 (germline): DFQATT, SNEGSKA (reference sequence). The CDR3 length is 12 residues. The CDR3 sequence is CSAGHRGETQYF. CDR3 DNA sequence: TGCAGTGCCGGACACAGGGGAGAGACCCAGTACTTC.

The genes are TRBV12-3 or TRBV12-4 and TRBJ2-1; a weak D match, TRBD2 (6 bases). The CDR3 is 13 amino acids. V lost 6 bases, J lost 8 bases, and 14 bases lay in between. CDR3 region: CASRRTGADEQFF. For the CDR3, the DNA is TGTGCCAGCAGAAGGACGGGAGCAGATGAGCAGTTCTTC.

There are a few counts of this clonotype. The chain employs TRBV5-5 and TRBJ1-2; D unresolved. This CDR3 comprises 17 residues. Germline CDR1 and CDR2: SGHKS and YYEKEE (reference sequence). Deletions cut 7 bases from V and 5 bases from J, with 27 bases between. The CDR3 reads CASGPESEQILFYGYTF. The CDR3 DNA reads as TGTGCCAGCGGCCCGGAATCAGAACAGATTCTCTTTTATGGCTACACCTTC.

This rearrangement joins TRBV27 to TRBJ2-7, with D tentatively TRBD1 (8 bases). Germline lookup yields CDR1 MNHEY and CDR2 SMNVEV (reference sequence). V lost 6 bases and J 1 base, leaving 16 bases between the germline ends. The CDR3 is 15 residues long. CDR3 in amino acids: CASRRQGRGSYEQYF. For the CDR3, the DNA is TGTGCCAGCAGAAGACAGGGGAGGGGATCCTACGAGCAGTACTTC.

The V call is TRBV4-1, the J call TRBJ2-7; TRBD2 matches at 8 bases. The CDR3 has 17 amino acids. CDR1 is MGHRA and CDR2 is YSYEKL in the germline V gene. The ends lost 3 bases at V and 2 bases at J; junction bases unmatched: 12. The CDR3 region has the DNA TGCGCCAGCAGCCAGGTGGGAGGGAGCGGGAGTACCTACGAGCAGTACTTC. It yields the protein CASSQVGGSGSTYEQYF.

In its sample, this clonotype was seen a few times. This chain uses TRBV6-2 or TRBV6-3 with TRBJ2-5; D may correspond to TRBD1 or TRBD2 (5 bases each). The length of the CDR3 is 15 residues. Germline loops: CDR1 MNHEY, CDR2 SVGEGT. Deletions cut 0 bases from V and 1 base from J, with 9 bases between. CDR3 sequence (DNA): TGTGCCAGCAGTTACTCGAAGAGGGGCCAAGAGACCCAGTACTTC. Translation: CASSYSKRGQETQYF.

The genes are TRBV19 and TRBJ1-4; D not certain. V was cut by 6 bases and J by 8 bases, with 13 bases left in between. Germline V lookup: CDR1 LNHDA, CDR2 SQIVND (reference sequence). The CDR3 has 13 amino acids. CDR3 bases: TGTGCCAGTAGGACGATCCCGGGGGAAAAACTGTTTTTT. Its protein product is CASRTIPGEKLFF.

In this sample, this clonotype turned up a few times. This sequence joins TRBV28 and TRBJ2-3, with D tentatively TRBD2 (5 bases). CDR3 length equals 15 residues. V lost 6 bases and J 6 bases, leaving 19 bases between the germline ends. Looked up from germline, CDR1 is MDHEN and CDR2 is SYDVKM. CDR3 sequence reads: CASSKPRDLGDTQYF. The CDR3 region has the DNA TGTGCCAGCAGCAAACCCCGGGATCTGGGGGATACGCAGTATTTT.

The J gene is TRBJ1-4, the V gene TRBV7-9; D is uncertain. The CDR3 totals 12 residues. Trimming removed 6 bases from V and 5 bases from J, with 7 bases in between. From germline, CDR1 is SEHNR and CDR2 FQNEAQ (reference sequence). The CDR3 region is CASRVWNEKLFF. The CDR3 region has the DNA TGTGCCAGCAGGGTGTGGAATGAAAAACTGTTTTTT.

V usage is TRBV24-1 and J usage is TRBJ2-2; 7 bases are a match to TRBD1. The CDR3 is 14 residues long. Germline CDR1 reads KGHDR; CDR2 reads SFDVKD. V dropped 4 bases and J dropped 13; count of bases not matched to a gene: 11. The CDR3 loop reads CATSEAGTVARLFF. The CDR3 coding sequence is TGTGCCACCAGTGAGGCCGGGACAGTCGCCAGGCTGTTTTTT.

Many counts were recorded for this clonotype. The rearrangement joins TRBV6-5 to TRBJ2-7, with D possibly matching TRBD1 (5 bases). Trimming shortened V by 2 bases and J by 7 bases, and 15 bases separated the two germline ends. The CDR3 extends over 14 amino acids. Germline V gene data show CDR1 as MNHEY and CDR2 as SVGAGI. The CDR3 loop reads CASSYTDSDLEQYF. In DNA form, the CDR3 reads TGTGCCAGCAGTTACACAGACAGTGACCTAGAGCAGTACTTC.